This T cell receptor beta chain was captured by sequencing in a study of Tregs in tolerant kidney transplant recipients. Note on this clone: Its antigen is unknown.

The CDR3 contains 16 residues. Germline lookup yields CDR1 SGHRS and CDR2 YFSETQ. Between the trimmed V and J ends, which lost 2 bases and 4 bases, there was a span of 16 bases. Here immunoSEQ multiplex PCR was the method, and the copy in TCRdb shows in-frame clones only, minus some. This sample carries approximately 69,000 clones, around 90% of them seen once, and the ten largest clones take 0.39%. Whole-study findings and limits: The small number of patients limits these findings pending further validation.

The sample was CD4+ T cells from blood, taken before the transplant. This TCR was recovered from a human donor who received a combined kidney and bone marrow transplant. V usage is TRBV5-1 and J usage is TRBJ1-3, with no clear D. CDR3 sequence: CASSLGGTTTGNTIYF. CDR3 DNA sequence: TGCGCCAGCAGCTTAGGAGGCACAACTACCGGAAACACCATATATTTT.